This T cell receptor beta chain came from a study of T cells in Graves' hyperthyroidism and ophthalmopathy. Study results and limitations: Blood samples included most of the expanded thyroid clonotypes exceeding 0.001. Ophthalmopathy was separated from stable hyperthyroidism by a 13 V-J model.

Researchers amplified the TCR beta CDR3 regions from RNA transcripts. An initial round of RT-PCR targeting the TCR CDR3 relied on the HTBI primer set. TCRdb re-called the multiplex PCR reads through MiXCR, storing one row per CDR3 protein. Altogether some 800,000 distinct CDR3 sequences are present, 38% being singletons, with the ten largest covering 7.5% to 9.5%. Germline assignment: CDR1 SGHTA and CDR2 FQGNSA. The ends lost 5 bases at V and 5 bases at J; junction bases unmatched: 8. The CDR3 sequence is 15 residues long. Stable hyperthyroidism: no ophthalmopathy progression over 18 months of follow-up. Fresh peripheral blood, around 10 ml of it, supplied the PBMCs. About this clonotype itself: What it binds is unknown.

This receptor was obtained from a man in his late teens or twenties with Graves' hyperthyroidism. The V and J genes are TRBV7-2 and TRBJ2-5, with TRBD2 matching 10 bases. The sample was blood. CDR3 in DNA: TGTGCCAGCAGCCCTACTAGCGGGGTAGAGGAGACCCAGTACTTC. Amino acids: CASSPTSGVEETQYF.